This entry is about one T cell receptor beta chain. Original methodology: Amplification from reference gene primers served as the basis for estimated nucleated cell counts. Clones were sequenced by immunoSEQ multiplex PCR, and TCRdb holds only the in-frame ones, with some missing. For V, J and clone size, that table is used; D and trimming come from the DNA. The sample lists under 200,000 clones, 82% occurring once. Germline-derived CDR1 and CDR2 are SGHNT and YYREEE (reference sequence). Trimming removed 4 bases from V and 3 bases from J, with 19 bases in between. The CDR3 loop spans 16 amino acids. The sample belongs to a study of blood T cell repertoires in COVID-19. Study information: The United States, Italy and Spain were the sources of the acute and convalescent COVID-19 samples. T cells, B-cell-depleted T cells, or PBMCs provided the cDNA or gDNA that served as material.

This TCR was recovered from a young woman with acute or convalescent COVID-19. The chain links TRBV5-4 to TRBJ1-1; maybe TRBD1 (6 bases). Input material: peripheral blood. CDR3 nucleotides: TGTGCCAGCAGCCCCGGGACCGGCCCAGGGGACACTGAAGCTTTCTTT. It codes for CASSPGTGPGDTEAFF. The variable domain in full, with the rest retrieved from reference TRBV5-4 and TRBJ1-1, is ETGVTQSPTHLIKTRGQQVTLRCSSQSGHNTVSWYQQALGQGPQFIFQYYREEENGRGNFPPRFSGLQFPNYSSELNVNALELDDSALYLCASSPGTGPGDTEAFFGQGTRLTVV.